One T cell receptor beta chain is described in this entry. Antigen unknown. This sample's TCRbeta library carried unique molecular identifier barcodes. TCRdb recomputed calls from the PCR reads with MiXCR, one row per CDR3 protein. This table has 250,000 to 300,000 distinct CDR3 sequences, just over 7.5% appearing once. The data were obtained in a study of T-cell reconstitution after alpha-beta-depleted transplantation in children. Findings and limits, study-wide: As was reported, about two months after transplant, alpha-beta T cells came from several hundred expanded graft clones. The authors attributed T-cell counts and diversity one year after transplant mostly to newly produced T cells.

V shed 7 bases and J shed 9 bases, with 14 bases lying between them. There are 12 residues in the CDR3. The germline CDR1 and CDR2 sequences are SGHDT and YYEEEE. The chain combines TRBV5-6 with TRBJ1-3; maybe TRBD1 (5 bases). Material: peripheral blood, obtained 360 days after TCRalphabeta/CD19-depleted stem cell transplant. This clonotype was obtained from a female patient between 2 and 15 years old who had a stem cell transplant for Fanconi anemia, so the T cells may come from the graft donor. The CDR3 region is CASGARGGTIYF. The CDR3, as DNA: TGTGCCAGCGGGGCCCGGGGCGGCACCATATATTTT.